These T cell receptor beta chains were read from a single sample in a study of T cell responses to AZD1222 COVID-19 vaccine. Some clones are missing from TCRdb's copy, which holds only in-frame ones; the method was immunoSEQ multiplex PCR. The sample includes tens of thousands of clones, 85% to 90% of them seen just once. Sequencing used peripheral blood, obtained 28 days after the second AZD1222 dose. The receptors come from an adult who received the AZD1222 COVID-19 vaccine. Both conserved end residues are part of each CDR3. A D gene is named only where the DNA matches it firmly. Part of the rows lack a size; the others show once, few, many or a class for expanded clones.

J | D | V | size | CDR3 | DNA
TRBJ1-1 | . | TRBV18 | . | CASSPPKGMNTEAFF | TGTGCCAGCTCACCACCGAAGGGGATGAACACTGAAGCTTTCTTT
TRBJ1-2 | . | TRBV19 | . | CASTGSRGYTF | TGTGCCAGTACCGGGTCTCGCGGCTACACCTTC
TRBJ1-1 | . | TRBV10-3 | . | CAISVLNTEAFF | TGTGCCATCAGTGTCTTGAACACTGAAGCTTTCTTT
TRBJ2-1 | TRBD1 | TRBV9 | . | CASSVGTGSTYNEQFF | TGTGCCAGCAGCGTAGGGACAGGGAGTACCTACAATGAGCAGTTCTTC
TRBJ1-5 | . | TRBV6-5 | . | CASSLNSNQPQHF | TGTGCCAGCAGTCTTAATAGCAATCAGCCCCAGCATTTT
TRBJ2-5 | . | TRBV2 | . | CASSEIPRETQYF | TGTGCCAGCAGTGAAATACCGCGAGAGACCCAGTACTTC
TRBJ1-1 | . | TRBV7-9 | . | CASSLARGETEAFF | TGTGCCAGCAGCTTAGCGCGTGGGGAAACTGAAGCTTTCTTT
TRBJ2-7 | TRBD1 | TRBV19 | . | CASSRTGTGAYEQYF | TGTGCCAGTAGTAGGACCGGGACAGGAGCCTACGAGCAGTACTTC
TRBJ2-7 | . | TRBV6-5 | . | CASVDPPKQYF | TGTGCCAGCGTGGACCCCCCCAAGCAGTACTTC
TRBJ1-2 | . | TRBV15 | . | CATTSGRNYGYTF | TGTGCCACCACTTCGGGACGGAACTATGGCTACACCTTC
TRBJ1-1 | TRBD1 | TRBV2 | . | CASMSRDRDQNTEAFF | TGTGCCAGCATGAGCCGGGACAGGGACCAAAACACTGAAGCTTTCTTT
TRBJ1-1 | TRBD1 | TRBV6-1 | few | CASSAGTGKMNTEAFF | TGTGCCAGCAGTGCCGGGACAGGAAAGATGAACACTGAAGCTTTCTTT
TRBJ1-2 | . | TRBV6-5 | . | CASSYSTLTETYGYTF | TGTGCCAGCAGTTACTCAACACTGACAGAGACGTATGGCTACACCTTC
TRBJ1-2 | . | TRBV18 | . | CASSPGYYGYTF | TGTGCCAGCTCCCCCGGGTACTATGGCTACACCTTC
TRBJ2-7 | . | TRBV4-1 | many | CASSPGVLGYEQYF | TGCGCCAGCAGCCCAGGGGTTTTGGGGTACGAGCAGTACTTC
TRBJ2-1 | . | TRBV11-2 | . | CASTKNGYEQFF | TGTGCCAGCACCAAAAATGGGTATGAGCAGTTCTTC
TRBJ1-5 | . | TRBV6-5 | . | CASRQTGSNQPQHF | TGTGCCAGCAGACAGACTGGAAGCAATCAGCCCCAGCATTTT
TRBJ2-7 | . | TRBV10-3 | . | CAISESSQGHEQYF | TGTGCCATCAGTGAGTCTAGTCAGGGCCACGAGCAGTACTTC
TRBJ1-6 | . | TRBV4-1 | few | CASSPGQADSPLHF | TGCGCCAGCAGCCCCGGGCAGGCAGATTCACCCCTCCACTTT
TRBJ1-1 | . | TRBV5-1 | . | CASRTMNTEAFF | TGCGCCAGCAGGACGATGAACACTGAAGCTTTCTTT
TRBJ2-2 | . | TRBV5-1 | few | CASSTARDSGELFF | TGCGCCAGCAGCACAGCCAGGGACTCCGGGGAGCTGTTTTTT
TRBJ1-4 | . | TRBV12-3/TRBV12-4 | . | CASSFGMEKLFF | TGTGCCAGCAGTTTTGGTATGGAAAAACTGTTTTTT
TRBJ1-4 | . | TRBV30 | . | CARSRGLATNEKLFF | TGTGCTCGCTCACGGGGACTGGCGACTAATGAAAAACTGTTTTTT
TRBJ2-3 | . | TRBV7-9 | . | CASSPAGSAQYF | TGTGCCAGCAGCCCGGCGGGGAGTGCGCAGTATTTT
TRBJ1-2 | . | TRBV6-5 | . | CASSRGSGYGYTF | TGTGCCAGCAGTCGAGGGAGCGGTTATGGCTACACCTTC
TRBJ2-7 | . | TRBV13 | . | CASSSGGPLSYEQYF | TGTGCCAGCAGCTCCGGGGGGCCGCTCTCCTACGAGCAGTACTTC
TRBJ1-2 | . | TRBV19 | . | CASRIEPGRTNYGYTF | TGTGCCAGTCGAATCGAACCGGGACGCACTAACTATGGCTACACCTTC
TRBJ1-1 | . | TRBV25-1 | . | CASSETRPTQAMNTEAFF | TGTGCCAGCAGTGAAACCCGACCCACACAGGCTATGAACACTGAAGCTTTCTTT
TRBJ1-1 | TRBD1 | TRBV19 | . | CASRGTVNTEAFF | TGTGCCAGTAGGGGGACAGTGAACACTGAAGCTTTCTTT
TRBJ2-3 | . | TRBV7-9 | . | CASSLRAQSTDTQYF | TGTGCCAGCAGCTTAAGGGCCCAGTCCACAGATACGCAGTATTTT
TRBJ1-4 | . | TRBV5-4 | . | CASSSYIGGGGEKLFF | TGTGCCAGCAGCTCCTACATTGGGGGCGGGGGTGAAAAACTGTTTTTT
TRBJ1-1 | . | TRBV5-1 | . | CASSPTLTGPNTEAFF | TGCGCCAGCAGTCCTACTCTGACAGGACCGAACACTGAAGCTTTCTTT
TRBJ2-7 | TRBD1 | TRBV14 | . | CASSQRTGPYEQYF | TGTGCCAGCAGCCAAAGGACAGGGCCCTACGAGCAGTACTTC
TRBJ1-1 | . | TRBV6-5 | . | CASSYNRNTEAFF | TGTGCCAGCAGTTACAACAGGAACACTGAAGCTTTCTTT
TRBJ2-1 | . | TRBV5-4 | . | CASSLGDIRTNNEQFF | TGTGCCAGCAGCTTGGGTGACATCCGGACGAACAATGAGCAGTTCTTC
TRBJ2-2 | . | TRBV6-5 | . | CASSYSMGRTGRELFF | TGTGCCAGCAGTTACTCGATGGGACGCACAGGGCGGGAGCTGTTTTTT